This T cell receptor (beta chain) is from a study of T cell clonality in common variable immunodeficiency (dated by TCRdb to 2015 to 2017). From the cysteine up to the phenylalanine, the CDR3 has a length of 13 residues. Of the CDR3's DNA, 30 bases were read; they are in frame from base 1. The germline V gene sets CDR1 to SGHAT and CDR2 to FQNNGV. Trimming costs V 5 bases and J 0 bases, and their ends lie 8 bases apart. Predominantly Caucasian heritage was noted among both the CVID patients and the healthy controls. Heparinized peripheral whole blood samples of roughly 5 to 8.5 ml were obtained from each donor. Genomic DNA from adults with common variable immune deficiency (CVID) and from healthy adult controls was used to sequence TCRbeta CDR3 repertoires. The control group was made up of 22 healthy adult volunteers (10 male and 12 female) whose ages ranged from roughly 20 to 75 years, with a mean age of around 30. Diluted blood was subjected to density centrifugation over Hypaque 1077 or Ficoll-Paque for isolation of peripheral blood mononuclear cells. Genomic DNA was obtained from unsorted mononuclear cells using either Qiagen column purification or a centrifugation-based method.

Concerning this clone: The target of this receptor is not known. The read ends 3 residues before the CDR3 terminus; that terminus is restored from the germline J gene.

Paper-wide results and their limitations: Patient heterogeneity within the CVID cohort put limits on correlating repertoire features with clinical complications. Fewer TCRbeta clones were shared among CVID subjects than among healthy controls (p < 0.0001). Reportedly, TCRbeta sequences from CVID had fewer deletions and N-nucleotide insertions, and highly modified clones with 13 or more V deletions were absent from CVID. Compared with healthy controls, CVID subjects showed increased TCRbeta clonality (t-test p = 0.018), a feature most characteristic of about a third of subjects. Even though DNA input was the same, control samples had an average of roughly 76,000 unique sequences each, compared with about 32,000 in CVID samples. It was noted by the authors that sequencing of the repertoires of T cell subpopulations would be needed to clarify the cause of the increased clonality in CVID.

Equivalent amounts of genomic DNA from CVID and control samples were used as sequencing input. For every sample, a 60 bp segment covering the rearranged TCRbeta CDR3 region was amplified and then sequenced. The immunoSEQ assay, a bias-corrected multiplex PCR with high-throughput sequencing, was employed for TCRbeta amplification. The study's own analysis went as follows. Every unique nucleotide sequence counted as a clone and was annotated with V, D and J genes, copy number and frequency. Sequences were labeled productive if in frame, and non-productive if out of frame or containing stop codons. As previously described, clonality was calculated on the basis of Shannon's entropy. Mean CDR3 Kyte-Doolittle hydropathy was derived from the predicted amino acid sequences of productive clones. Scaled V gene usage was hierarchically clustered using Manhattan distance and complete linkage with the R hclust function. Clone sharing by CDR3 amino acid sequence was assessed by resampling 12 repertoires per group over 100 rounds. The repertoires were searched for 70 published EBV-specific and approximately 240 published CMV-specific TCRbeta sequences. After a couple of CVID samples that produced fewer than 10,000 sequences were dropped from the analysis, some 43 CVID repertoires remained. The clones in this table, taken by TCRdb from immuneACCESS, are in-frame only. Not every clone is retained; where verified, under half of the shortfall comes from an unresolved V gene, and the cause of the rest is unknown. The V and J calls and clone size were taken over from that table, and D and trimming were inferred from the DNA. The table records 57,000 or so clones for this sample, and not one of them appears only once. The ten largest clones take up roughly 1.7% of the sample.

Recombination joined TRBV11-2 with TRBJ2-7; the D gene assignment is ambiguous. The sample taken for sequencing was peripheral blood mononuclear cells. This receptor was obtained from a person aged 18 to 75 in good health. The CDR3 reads CASSPGVSYEQYF. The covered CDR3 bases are TGTGCCAGCAGCCCGGGTGTCTCCTACGAG.